The sequence of this TCR beta chain was determined in a study of cytomegalovirus exposure and HLA in healthy donors. General study points: As a later analysis showed, a missense DCLRE1C variant was linked to trimming of TCR beta V- and J-genes.

On this clone itself: Its antigen is still unknown.

Germline V lookup: CDR1 SGHVS, CDR2 FNYEAQ. Germline trimming cut 2 bases from V and 3 bases from J; bases unmatched to any gene: 6. CDR3 size: 17 residues. Primers: 60 Vbeta forward and 13 Jbeta reverse. Generated by immunoSEQ multiplex PCR, the TCRdb table keeps only in-frame clones and is missing some. The repertoire holds under 200,000 clones, with around 82% as singletons. The sample was PBMCs. This chain links TRBV7-6 with TRBJ2-3; 12 nucleotides align to TRBD2. The receptor was isolated from a boy younger than 10 in good health and CMV-seronegative. The CDR3 here is CASSLRLAGGPTDTQYF. In DNA, the CDR3 is TGTGCCAGCAGCTTAAGGCTAGCGGGAGGGCCAACAGATACGCAGTATTTT.